This is a list of T cell receptor beta chains from one sample in a study of cytomegalovirus exposure and HLA in healthy donors. Clones were read by immunoSEQ multiplex PCR, and TCRdb kept only the in-frame ones, dropping some. The sample consists of approximately 130,000 clones, approximately 75% of them appearing once. Sequenced: PBMCs. These receptors all stem from a middle-aged woman in good health and CMV-seropositive. The CDR3 runs from the conserved cysteine through the conserved F or W.

J,V,CDR3
TRBJ1-2,TRBV7-9,CASSSTGVGGYTF
TRBJ2-1,TRBV19,CASSIGIEQFF
TRBJ1-2,TRBV4-3,CASSQATGGGYGYPF
TRBJ1-4,TRBV5-1,CASRREQGSPNEKLFF
TRBJ1-2,TRBV2,CATRQGASNYGYTF
TRBJ1-1,TRBV10-3,CAIGSRRGAMNTEAFF
TRBJ2-5,TRBV5-1,CASSLRGLQETQYF
TRBJ2-1,TRBV9,CASSVGGMVYEQFF
TRBJ2-7,TRBV6-6,CASSYLTGIGNYEQYF
TRBJ1-1,TRBV6-5,CASSLRGDGWAEAFF
TRBJ2-6,TRBV7-3,CASSFDRGLRSGANVLTF
TRBJ1-5,TRBV28,CASSLMAGAHQPQHF
TRBJ1-5,TRBV2,CASSYRDSGNQPQHF
TRBJ2-7,TRBV18,CASSPPTGSYEQYF
TRBJ2-1,TRBV7-3,CASSSGFGGGNRANEQFF
TRBJ2-1,TRBV18,CASSPRVAGDPSNEQFF
TRBJ2-1,TRBV12-5,CASGFGRGGYNEQFF
TRBJ1-1,TRBV5-4,CASSLEARGLNTEAFF